The rows below give T cell receptor beta chains drawn from one sample of a study of Ad26.COV2.S vaccination and SARS-CoV-2 variants. Using immunoSEQ multiplex PCR, the repertoire was profiled, and TCRdb retains in-frame clones only, with some absent. The sample has some 420,000 clones; over 75% are singletons. This specimen was peripheral blood, taken in a trial of Ad26.COV2.S vaccine versus placebo. These receptor sequences come from a person aged 18-65 years who received the Ad26.COV2.S COVID-19 vaccine or a placebo. The conserved cysteine and the conserved F or W are not part of the CDR3 here.

j_call v_call cdr3_aa
TRBJ2-7 TRBV10-1 ASSLPGTGNEQY
TRBJ2-7 TRBV14 ASSQDIYRGYEQY
TRBJ2-7 TRBV4-1 ASSPGQGGPYEQY
TRBJ1-2 TRBV4-1 ASSQEIAGSSGYT
TRBJ2-1 TRBV6-2/TRBV6-3 ASSGTGDYNEQF
TRBJ2-2 TRBV10-2 ASRAGTGELF
TRBJ2-5 TRBV2 ASSVWGGETQY
TRBJ1-2 TRBV6-6 ASSKRQGALNYGYT
TRBJ1-1 TRBV27 ASSLGGSTEAF
TRBJ2-7 TRBV6-5 ASSRTSGGAYEQY
TRBJ2-2 TRBV7-2 ASRGGGAITGELF
TRBJ1-1 TRBV5-1 ASSTKTGGTEAF
TRBJ1-5 TRBV28 ASSLPVALSNQPQH
TRBJ2-2 TRBV18 ASSPGGTGELF
TRBJ1-1 TRBV6-1 ASSEDGLGRVGTEAF
TRBJ2-7 TRBV11-1 ASSAGTGYEQY
TRBJ1-2 TRBV9 ASSVGPPGAGYT
TRBJ2-1 TRBV30 AWNTGTGGYEQF
TRBJ2-7 TRBV7-6 ASSLAGTGYEQY
TRBJ1-2 TRBV5-4 ASSSSHRGIDYGYT